This TCR delta chain was recorded in a study of gamma-delta T cells after stem cell transplantation. To note about this clone: This DNA translates differently at residue 6 from the TCRdb protein, which is that of a much larger clone; a read error is likely, and the protein shown is the DNA's own translation.

The germline V gene encodes CDR1 GEAIGNYY and CDR2 EKD. CDR3 length: 18 residues. J lost 0 bases, V lost 2 bases, and 11 bases had no gene match. TCRdb reapplied CATT to the RT-PCR reads. The table shows about 15,000 delta-chain clones, with roughly 9% occurring only once. The clonotype was recovered from a human donor. It is not recorded whose cells these are; they may come from a transplant donor. The material sequenced was gamma-delta T cells. The chain couples TRDV2 to TRDJ1; 10 bases line up with TRDD3. The DNA for the CDR3 is TGTGCCTGTGACAGAAGGGGGGATACGCGATCTTACACCGATAAACTCATCTTT. Translation: CACDRRGDTRSYTDKLIF.